The T cell receptor beta chain described here comes from a study of blood T cell repertoires in COVID-19. V lost 6 bases and J lost 7; bases outside the gene matches: 14. Germline V CDR1 and CDR2: MGHRA, YSYEKL. This CDR3 contains 17 residues. Sequenced by immunoSEQ multiplex PCR; TCRdb stores in-frame clones only, minus some. The table records 110,000 to 150,000 clones, 88% of them present only once. Material: peripheral blood. The receptor was isolated from a man between 65 and 85 years old with acute or convalescent COVID-19. The chain uses TRBV4-1 and TRBJ1-5; the match to TRBD1 covers 11 bases. CDR3 bases: TGCGCCAGCAGTCTCTATACGGGACAGGGGGTAACGCAGCCCCAGCATTTT. Its protein is CASSLYTGQGVTQPQHF.